The source of this T cell receptor (beta chain) is a study of T cell responses to AZD1222 COVID-19 vaccine (TCRdb year 2021). With respect to the entire study: TCR sequencing was performed for 230 to 250 trial participants, of whom about 200 were given two doses of AZD1222 and roughly 25 were given two doses of MenACWY control vaccine. Trial participants were enrolled by age into subgroups of 18-55, 56-69 and 70-plus years, and roughly 150, 30 and 60 TCR-sequenced participants, respectively, were included in these subgroups. Overall study results and their limits: Participants were mostly white British and included more females than males, and it was suggested by the authors that clonal diversity may have been underestimated. Reportedly, close to half of the unique spike-specific TCRs recognized epitopes lying outside the regions that are mutated in the B.1.351 and B.1.1.7 variants. Because no samples from the day 14 peak response were available, repertoires could be characterized only after the peak T cell response. The whole spike protein was spanned by vaccine-associated CD4 TCRs, and dominant responses were seen in regions 160-218 and 743-854. In the small 56-69-year group, the increase in depth fell short of significance, most likely because of low power. Only 5 to 7 AZD1222 recipients were SARS-CoV-2 seropositive at baseline, limiting conclusions about previously exposed vaccinees. Spike-specific TCR breadth and depth rose significantly after two AZD1222 doses compared with day 0 and with MenACWY recipients.

The CDR3 regions of human TCRbeta chains were subjected to immunosequencing. The published analysis was carried out like this. TCRs in the repertoires were matched against a reference library of SARS-CoV-2-specific TCRs that had been generated with the MIRA antigen-specificity platform. Breadth was defined as the fraction of unique TCRs that were SARS-CoV-2-associated, and depth was defined as the fraction of total T cells that were SARS-CoV-2-associated. Using the MIRA data, each spike-specific TCR was assigned both to the spike region to which the TCR was reactive and to a CD4 or CD8 class. Log10-transformed breadth and depth values were compared by one-way ANOVA with Sidak's multiple comparisons tests. TCRdb stores this immuneACCESS table with in-frame sequences only. Part of the clones is absent; in the studies checked, under half of the shortfall reflects unresolved V genes, and no reason is known for the rest. The V and J calls and clone size were taken over from that table, and D and trimming were inferred from the DNA. The sample has about 130,000 clones on record, approximately 86% of them singletons. The ten largest clones add up to 5% to 7% of the sample.

Taken with the paper, the label for time point translates to: about 28 days (+/-7) after the second vaccine dose. AZD1222 recipients whose second dose came at about 4 weeks and those whose second dose came at about 12 weeks were combined into one group, since spike-specific TCR depth and breadth did not differ between the two schedules. Vaccinee samples came from UK trials COV001 and COV002, including a single-blind randomized controlled phase 2/3 trial of AZD1222 (ChAdOx1 nCoV-19) in healthy adults. Trial participant PBMC samples were collected at day 0 and day 28 after the second dose for TCRbeta chain sequencing. From a lookup of the germline V gene, CDR1 and CDR2 are SGDLS and YYNGEE. The V end loses 0 bases and the J end loses 8 bases, and a stretch of 11 bases separates them. Inclusive of the bounding cysteine and phenylalanine, the CDR3 is 13 residues long. Only CDR3 DNA is held: 39 bases, read in frame from base 1.

On this clone: Which antigen it targets is not known. Base qualities are not recorded, but no much larger clone differs from it by a single base.

The material sequenced was peripheral blood, taken 28 days after the second AZD1222 dose. The clonotype comes from an adult who received the AZD1222 COVID-19 vaccine. The chain uses TRBV9 and TRBJ1-2; no D gene is confidently identified. The sequenced DNA is TGTGCCAGCAGCGTAGAGGCAGCTCGGGGCTACACCTTC. Translated, it gives CASSVEAARGYTF.